The entry that follows covers one T cell receptor (beta chain) sequence. Its antigen is not yet known. Base qualities were left out, and no much larger clone turns up one base away. This sample is drawn from a study of cytomegalovirus exposure and HLA in healthy donors (dated by TCRdb to between 2016 and 2019). About the study as a whole: According to a later analysis, one platform produced both the roughly 130 validation repertoires and the 700 or so repertoires of the first cohort. The aim of the study was to test whether cataloging public T cell receptors could identify signatures of past pathogen exposure. Along with the roughly 710-subject first cohort, a separate validation cohort of over 90 different subjects was used. The study combined high-throughput TCR immunosequencing, statistical association of individual TCRs with disease status, and machine learning to predict cytomegalovirus infection status.

The library was produced with the immunoSEQ multiplex PCR assay. The paper's processing steps were these. A statistical classification framework was built for diagnosing cytomegalovirus status from the catalog of TCR beta chain sequences. Entries here come from immuneACCESS through TCRdb and include only in-frame sequences with V and J called. Some clones fail to appear in such tables; in the studies checked, an unresolved V gene covers under half of the shortfall, and the cause of the remainder is unknown. That table furnishes V, J and clone size, whereas the DNA furnished D and trimming. The table for this sample lists more than 65,000 clones; about 92% of them were counted only once. The ten largest make up 0.55% to 0.8% of the sample. Based on the germline V gene (reference sequence), the CDR1 and CDR2 sequences are SEHNR and FQNEAQ. V lost 5 bases and J lost 5 bases; the stretch between them is 15 bases long. The CDR3 spans 14 residues, from the cysteine through the phenylalanine. Only the CDR3 DNA is retained, 42 bases long and in frame from the first base.

Separate from the approximately 670-subject first cohort, the validation cohort of around 130 subjects was the group to which the donors belonged. Study-wide findings and limitations: The authors suggested that the approach could potentially be extended to other disease states and immunological phenotypes. A later analysis had no HLA typing for the validation cohort, so co-occurrence there was scored across all 130 or so repertoires. The classifier was reported to diagnose cytomegalovirus status with high specificity and sensitivity in both the original and validation cohorts. A later analysis found that TCRs clustered in the first cohort also tended to co-occur in the roughly 120 validation repertoires, with just under 95% of cluster scores above 0. A few of the identified cytomegalovirus-associated TCR beta chains were confirmed in vitro to be specific for cytomegalovirus antigens. A total of 150 or so TCR beta chains were listed by the study as associated with cytomegalovirus. While some public TCRs were present in many individuals, most TCR sequences turned up only very rarely across donors.

Sequenced sample: PBMCs. The chain is encoded by TRBV7-9 joined to TRBJ2-5, and the D gene may be TRBD2, 6 bases matching. The sequence derives from a man aged 18 to 30 in good health and CMV-seronegative. At the DNA level, the sequence is TGTGCCAGCAGCCTCGGTGGAGGGTATGAGACCCAGTACTTC. It translates to CASSLGGGYETQYF.